The entry below describes one T cell receptor (beta chain). Its specificity is not known. The sample belongs to a study of chemoradiotherapy in HPV16-positive cancers. Overall study findings and caveats: Non-HPV-specific T cells did not expand in tumors during treatment, whereas candidate HPV-specific clones and E7-related motifs did.

This CDR3 has 13 residues. Germline assignment: CDR1 SGHNT and CDR2 YYREEE (reference sequence). Trimming left V 4 bases short and J 5 bases short, with 11 bases between. Measured with immunoSEQ multiplex PCR; TCRdb has only the in-frame clones, and not every one. The data show 40,000 or so clones, more than 75% seen once. The sample here was blood, taken from a patient who underwent chemoradiotherapy. This sequence was found in a human donor with HPV-associated anogenital cancer. The gene calls are TRBV5-4 and TRBJ2-3, with unresolved D. The CDR3 nucleotides are TGTGCCAGCAGCCCCCCTAGTTTAGATACGCAGTATTTT. Its translation is CASSPPSLDTQYF.